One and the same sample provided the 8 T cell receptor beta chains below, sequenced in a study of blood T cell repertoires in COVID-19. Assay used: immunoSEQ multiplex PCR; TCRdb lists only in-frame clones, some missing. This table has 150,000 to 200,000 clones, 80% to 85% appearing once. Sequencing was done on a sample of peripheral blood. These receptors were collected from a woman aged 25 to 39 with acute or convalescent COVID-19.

CDR3 amino acids: CASSPQTRDRTTHYEQYF. CDR3 nucleotides: TGTGCCAGCTCACCACAGACTCGGGACAGGACAACGCACTACGAGCAGTACTTC. V is TRBV18 and J is TRBJ2-7; 8 bases match TRBD1. There are 18 residues in the CDR3. The V segment lost 1 base and the J segment 3 bases; nucleotides outside the gene matches: 14. Germline assignment: CDR1 KGHSH and CDR2 LQKENI.

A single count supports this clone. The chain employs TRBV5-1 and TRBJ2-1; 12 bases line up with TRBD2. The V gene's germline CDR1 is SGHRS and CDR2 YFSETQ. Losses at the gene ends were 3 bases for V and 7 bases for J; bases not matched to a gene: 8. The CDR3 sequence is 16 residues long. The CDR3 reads CASSSRTSGIGNEQFF. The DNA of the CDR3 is TGCGCCAGCAGCTCCCGGACTAGCGGGATTGGTAATGAGCAGTTCTTC.

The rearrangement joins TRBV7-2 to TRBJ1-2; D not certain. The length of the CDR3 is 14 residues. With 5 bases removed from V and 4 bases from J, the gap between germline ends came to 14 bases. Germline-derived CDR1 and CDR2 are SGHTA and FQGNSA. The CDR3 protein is CASSALLQFYGYTF. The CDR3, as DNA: TGTGCCAGCAGCGCCTTGCTTCAGTTCTATGGCTACACCTTC.

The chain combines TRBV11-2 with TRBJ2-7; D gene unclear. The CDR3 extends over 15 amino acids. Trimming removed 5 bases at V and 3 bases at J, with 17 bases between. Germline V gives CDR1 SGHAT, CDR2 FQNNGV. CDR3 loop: CASSAGLTRNYEQYF. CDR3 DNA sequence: TGTGCCAGCAGCGCTGGTCTAACGAGGAACTACGAGCAGTACTTC.

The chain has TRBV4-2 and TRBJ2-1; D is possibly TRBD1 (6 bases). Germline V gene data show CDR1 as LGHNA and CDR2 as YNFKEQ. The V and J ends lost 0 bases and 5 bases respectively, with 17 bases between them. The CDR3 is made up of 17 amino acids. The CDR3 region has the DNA TGTGCCAGCAGCCAAGAGCACGGCCAGGGGATTAACAATGAGCAGTTCTTC. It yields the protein CASSQEHGQGINNEQFF.

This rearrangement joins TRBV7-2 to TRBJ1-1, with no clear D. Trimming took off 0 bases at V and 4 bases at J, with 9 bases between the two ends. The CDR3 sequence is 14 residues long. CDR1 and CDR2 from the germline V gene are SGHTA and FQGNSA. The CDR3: CASSLAGSTTEAFF. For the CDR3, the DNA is TGTGCCAGCAGCTTAGCAGGGAGTACCACTGAAGCTTTCTTT.

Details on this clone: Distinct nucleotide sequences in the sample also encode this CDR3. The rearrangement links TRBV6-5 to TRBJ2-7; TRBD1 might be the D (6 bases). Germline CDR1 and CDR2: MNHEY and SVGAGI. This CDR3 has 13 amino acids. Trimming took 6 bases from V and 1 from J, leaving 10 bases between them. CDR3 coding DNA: TGTGCCAGCAGCCAGGGGTCTTCCTACGAGCAGTACTTC. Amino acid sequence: CASSQGSSYEQYF.

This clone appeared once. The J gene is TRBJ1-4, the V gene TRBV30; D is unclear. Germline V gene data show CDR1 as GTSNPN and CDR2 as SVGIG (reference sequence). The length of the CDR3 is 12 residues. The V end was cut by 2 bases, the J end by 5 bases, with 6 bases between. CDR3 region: CAWSHGNEKLFF. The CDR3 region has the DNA TGTGCCTGGAGTCACGGGAATGAAAAACTGTTTTTT.